One and the same sample provided the 7 T cell receptor beta chains below, sequenced in a study of CD8+CD57+ T cells in acquired aplastic anemia. Selection for sequencing was limited to patients who had shown CD8+CD57+ cell expansion by flow cytometry. Both TCR beta VDJ combination and CDR3 sequence profiling were carried out. Genomic DNA was the template for this profiling. TCRdb independently ran MiXCR on the reads; one entry per CDR3 protein. The data contain about 290,000 distinct CDR3 sequences, about 50% of them seen just once; the ten biggest clones take up 1.3%. Sample: sorted CD4+, CD8+, or CD8+CD57+ T cells (not recorded which) from PBMCs. The receptors stem from a human donor with aplastic anemia.

The CDR3 DNA sequence: TGTGCCAGCAGCAGAGCGGAGGGTGGGGCAGATACGCAGTATTTT. It encodes CASSRAEGGADTQYF. This chain connects TRBV7-6 to TRBJ2-3, with D possibly TRBD2 on 6 matching bases. The germline gives CDR1 SGHVS, CDR2 FNYEAQ. The length of the CDR3 is 15 residues. V shed 5 bases and J shed 4 bases, with 16 bases lying between them.

Notes on this clonotype: No DNA is shown, since the ends of the CDR3 on it are uncertain; the CDR3 is the one TCRdb lists. CDR3 sequence reads: CSAPHQGQGRYEQYFGPGTRLHF. This chain links TRBV20-1 with TRBJ1-6; the table's D call, TRBD1, has no DNA check behind it. From its first to its last residue, the CDR3 has 23 amino acids. CDR1 DFQATT and CDR2 SNEGSKA come from the germline V gene (reference sequence).

This chain connects TRBV2 to TRBJ2-1; possibly TRBD1 or TRBD2 for D (5 bases each). V gave up 9 bases and J gave up 8 bases, with 11 bases separating them. From germline, CDR1 is SNHLY and CDR2 FYNNEI. The CDR3 runs to 11 residues. The CDR3 protein is CASVRGDEQFF. As DNA, the CDR3 is TGTGCCAGTGTCCGAGGGGATGAGCAGTTCTTC.

J is TRBJ2-7 and V is TRBV7-9; D is ambiguous. The CDR3 contains 13 residues. CDR1 SEHNR and CDR2 FQNEAQ come from the germline V gene (reference sequence). The V and J ends lost 8 bases and 0 bases respectively, with 11 bases between them. The CDR3 loop reads CASGQLDSYEQYF. CDR3 bases: TGTGCCAGCGGGCAGTTAGACTCCTACGAGCAGTACTTC.

The rearrangement uses TRBV9 and TRBJ2-7; D call uncertain. The V gene lost 0 bases and the J gene lost 5 bases, with 12 bases spanning the gap. The CDR3 runs to 14 residues. Germline CDR1 reads SGDLS; CDR2 reads YYNGEE. The CDR3 DNA reads as TGTGCCAGCAGCGTAGCTTACACTCTCCACGAGCAGTACTTC. This gives the protein CASSVAYTLHEQYF.

Points on this clonotype: The junction shows a germline mismatch at one end, possibly a read error. This chain uses TRBV20-1 with TRBJ1-5; D remains unclear. Germline lookup yields CDR1 DFQATT and CDR2 SNEGSKA (reference sequence). The length of the CDR3 is 15 residues. CDR3 in amino acids: CSAGDGQSSNQPQHF. CDR3 bases: TGCAGTGCTGGAGATGGGCAGTCTAGCAATCAGCCCCAGCATTTT.

This sequence joins TRBV10-3 and TRBJ2-5; 9 bases align to TRBD2. The CDR3 is 14 residues long. The V segment lost 3 bases and the J segment 9 bases; nucleotides outside the gene matches: 8. From germline, CDR1 is ENHRY and CDR2 SYGVKD. CDR3 loop: CAISEGLAREAQYF. The CDR3 DNA reads as TGTGCCATCAGTGAAGGACTAGCGAGGGAGGCCCAGTACTTC.